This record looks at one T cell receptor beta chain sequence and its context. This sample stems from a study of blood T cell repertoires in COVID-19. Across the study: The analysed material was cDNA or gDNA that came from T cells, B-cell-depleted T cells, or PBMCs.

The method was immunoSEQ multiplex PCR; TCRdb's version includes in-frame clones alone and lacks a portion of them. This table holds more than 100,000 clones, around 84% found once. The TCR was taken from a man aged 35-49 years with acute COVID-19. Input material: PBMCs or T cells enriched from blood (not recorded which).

CDR3 region: CASSSGTSRDEQYF. CDR3 DNA sequence: TGTGCCAGCAGCTCCGGGACTAGCCGGGACGAGCAGTACTTC. The chain employs TRBV27 and TRBJ2-7; TRBD2 aligns across 9 bases. V shed 6 bases and J 5 bases; nucleotides not matched to a gene: 8. CDR1 is MNHEY, CDR2 SMNVEV, per germline (reference sequence). The CDR3 runs 14 residues.